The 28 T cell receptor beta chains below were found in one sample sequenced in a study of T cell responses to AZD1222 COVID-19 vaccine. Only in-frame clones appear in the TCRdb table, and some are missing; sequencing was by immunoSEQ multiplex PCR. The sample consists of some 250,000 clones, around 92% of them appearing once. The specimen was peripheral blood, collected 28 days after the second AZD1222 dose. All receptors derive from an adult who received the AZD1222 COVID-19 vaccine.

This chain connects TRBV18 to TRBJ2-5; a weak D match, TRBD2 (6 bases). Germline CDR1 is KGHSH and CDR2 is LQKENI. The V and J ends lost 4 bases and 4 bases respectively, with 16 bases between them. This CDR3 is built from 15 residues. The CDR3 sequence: CASSLRTGGRETQYF. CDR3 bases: TGTGCCAGCTCACTGCGCACCGGAGGGCGAGAGACCCAGTACTTC.

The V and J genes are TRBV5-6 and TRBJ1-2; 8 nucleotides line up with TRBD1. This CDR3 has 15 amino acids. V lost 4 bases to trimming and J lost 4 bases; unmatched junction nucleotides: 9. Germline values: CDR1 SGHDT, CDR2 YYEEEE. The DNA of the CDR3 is TGTGCCAGCAGCGCAAAGACAGGGGCCGTCTATGGCTACACCTTC. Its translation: CASSAKTGAVYGYTF.

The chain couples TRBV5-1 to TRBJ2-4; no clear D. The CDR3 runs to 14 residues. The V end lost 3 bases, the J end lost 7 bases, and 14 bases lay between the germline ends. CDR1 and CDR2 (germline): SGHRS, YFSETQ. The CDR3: CASSSAAPGNIQYF. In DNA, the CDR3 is TGCGCCAGCAGCTCGGCGGCACCTGGGAACATTCAGTACTTC.

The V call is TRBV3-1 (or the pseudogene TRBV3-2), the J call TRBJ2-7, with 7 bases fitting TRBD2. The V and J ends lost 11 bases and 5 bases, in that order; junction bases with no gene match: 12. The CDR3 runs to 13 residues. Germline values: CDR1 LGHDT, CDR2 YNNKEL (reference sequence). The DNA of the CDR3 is TGTGCCCACCTGGGCGGGAGTAAGAACGAGCAGTACTTC. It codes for CAHLGGSKNEQYF.

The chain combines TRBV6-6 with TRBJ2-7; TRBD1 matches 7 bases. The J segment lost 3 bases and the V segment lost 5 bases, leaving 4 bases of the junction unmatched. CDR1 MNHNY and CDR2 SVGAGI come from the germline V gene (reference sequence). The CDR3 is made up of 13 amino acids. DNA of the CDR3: TGTGCCAGCAGTAGGGACAGAAGCTACGAGCAGTACTTC. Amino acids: CASSRDRSYEQYF.

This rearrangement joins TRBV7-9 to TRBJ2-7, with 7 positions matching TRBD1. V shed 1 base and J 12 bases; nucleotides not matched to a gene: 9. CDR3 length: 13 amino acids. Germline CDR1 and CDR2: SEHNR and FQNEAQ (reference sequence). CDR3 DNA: TGTGCCAGCAGCTTAGGTCTGTCGGGACAGTCGTACTTC. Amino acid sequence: CASSLGLSGQSYF.

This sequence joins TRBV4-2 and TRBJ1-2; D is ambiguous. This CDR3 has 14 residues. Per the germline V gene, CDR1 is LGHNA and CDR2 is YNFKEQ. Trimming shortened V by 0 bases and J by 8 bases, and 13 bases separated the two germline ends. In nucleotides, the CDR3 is TGTGCCAGCAGCCAAGAGGGGATAGGGTCAGGCTACACCTTC. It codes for CASSQEGIGSGYTF.

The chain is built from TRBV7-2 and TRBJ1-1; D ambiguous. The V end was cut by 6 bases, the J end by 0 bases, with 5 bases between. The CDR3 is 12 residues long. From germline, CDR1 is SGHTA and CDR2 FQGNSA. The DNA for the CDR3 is TGTGCCAGCAGGGATATGAACACTGAAGCTTTCTTT. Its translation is CASRDMNTEAFF.

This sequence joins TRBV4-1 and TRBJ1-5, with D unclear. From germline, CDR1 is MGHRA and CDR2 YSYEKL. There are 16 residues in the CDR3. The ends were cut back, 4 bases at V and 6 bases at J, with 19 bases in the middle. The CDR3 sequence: CASSPQETRIGQPQHF. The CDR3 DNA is TGCGCCAGCAGCCCACAAGAAACCCGGATAGGTCAGCCCCAGCATTTT.

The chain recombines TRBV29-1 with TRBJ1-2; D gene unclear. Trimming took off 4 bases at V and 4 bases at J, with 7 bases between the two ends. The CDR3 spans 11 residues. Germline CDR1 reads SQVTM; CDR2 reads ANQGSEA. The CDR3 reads CSVVAGYGYTF. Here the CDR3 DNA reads TGCAGCGTTGTCGCGGGCTATGGCTACACCTTC.

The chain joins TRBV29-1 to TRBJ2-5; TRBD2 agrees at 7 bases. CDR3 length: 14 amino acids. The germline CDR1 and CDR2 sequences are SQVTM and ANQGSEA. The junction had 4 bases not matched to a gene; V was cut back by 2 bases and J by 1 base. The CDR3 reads CSVEWGGSQETQYF. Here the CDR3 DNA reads TGCAGCGTTGAATGGGGGGGAAGCCAAGAGACCCAGTACTTC.

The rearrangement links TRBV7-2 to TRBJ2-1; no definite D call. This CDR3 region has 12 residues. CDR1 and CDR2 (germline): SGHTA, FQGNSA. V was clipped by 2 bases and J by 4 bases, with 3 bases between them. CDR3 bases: TGTGCCAGCAGCTTAAATTACAATGAGCAGTTCTTC. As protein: CASSLNYNEQFF.

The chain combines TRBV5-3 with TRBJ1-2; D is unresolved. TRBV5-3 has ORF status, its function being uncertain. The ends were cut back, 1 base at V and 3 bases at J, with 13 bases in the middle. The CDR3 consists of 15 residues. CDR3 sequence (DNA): TGTGCCAGAAGCTTGCGGGGTAGTGAAGACTATGGCTACACCTTC. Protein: CARSLRGSEDYGYTF.

DNA for the CDR3: TGTGCCAGCACCCGAGGGACAGGCGGGACTGAAGCTTTCTTT. Protein: CASTRGTGGTEAFF. The chain is built from TRBV5-6 and TRBJ1-1; TRBD1 matches 8 bases. J gave up 5 bases and V 6 bases, and 9 bases lay outside the gene matches. The CDR3 totals 14 residues. Germline V gene data show CDR1 as SGHDT and CDR2 as YYEEEE. Using reference TRBV5-6 and TRBJ1-1 for the parts outside the CDR3, the full variable domain is DAGVTQSPTHLIKTRGQQVTLRCSPKSGHDTVSWYQQALGQGPQFIFQYYEEEERQRGNFPDRFSGHQFPNYSSELNVNALLLGDSALYLCASTRGTGGTEAFFGQGTRLTVV.

The CDR3 coding sequence is TGTGCCAGCAGCCTCCTTTCGGGACAGGGGAGGCGGGGAGAGCAGTTCTTC. Translated: CASSLLSGQGRRGEQFF. The V and J genes are TRBV5-6 and TRBJ2-1, with 10 nucleotides matching TRBD1. The CDR3 spans 17 residues. Trimming took 4 bases from V and 10 from J; bases not matched to a gene: 17. Germline CDR1 and CDR2: SGHDT and YYEEEE.

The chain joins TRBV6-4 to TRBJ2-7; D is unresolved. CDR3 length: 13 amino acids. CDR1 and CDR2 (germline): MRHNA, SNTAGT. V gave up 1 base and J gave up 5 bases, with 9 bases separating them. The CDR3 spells CASSDLPPDEQYF. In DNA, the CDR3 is TGTGCCAGCAGTGACTTACCACCGGACGAGCAGTACTTC.

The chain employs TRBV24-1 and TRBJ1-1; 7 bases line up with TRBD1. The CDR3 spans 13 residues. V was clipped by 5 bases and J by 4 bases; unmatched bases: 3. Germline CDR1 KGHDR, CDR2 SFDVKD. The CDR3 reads CATSVPGGTEAFF. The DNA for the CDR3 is TGTGCCACCAGTGTCCCAGGGGGCACTGAAGCTTTCTTT.

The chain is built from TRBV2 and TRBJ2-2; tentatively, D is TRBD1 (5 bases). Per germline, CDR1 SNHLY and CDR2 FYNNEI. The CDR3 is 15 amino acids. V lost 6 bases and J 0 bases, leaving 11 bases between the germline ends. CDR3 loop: CASSPLTANTGELFF. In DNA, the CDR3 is TGTGCCAGCAGCCCCTTGACAGCGAACACCGGGGAGCTGTTTTTT.

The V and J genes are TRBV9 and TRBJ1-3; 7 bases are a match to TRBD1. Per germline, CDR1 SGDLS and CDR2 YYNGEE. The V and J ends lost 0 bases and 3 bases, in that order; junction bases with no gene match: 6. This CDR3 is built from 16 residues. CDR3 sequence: CASSVESGGRGNTIYF. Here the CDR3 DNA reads TGTGCCAGCAGCGTAGAATCAGGGGGTCGTGGAAACACCATATATTTT.

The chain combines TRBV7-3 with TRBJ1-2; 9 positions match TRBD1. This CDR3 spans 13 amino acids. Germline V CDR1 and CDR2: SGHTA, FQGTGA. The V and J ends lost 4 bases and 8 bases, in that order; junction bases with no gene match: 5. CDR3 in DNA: TGTGCCAGCAGCTCGACAGGGGGAGAGGGCTACACCTTC. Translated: CASSSTGGEGYTF.

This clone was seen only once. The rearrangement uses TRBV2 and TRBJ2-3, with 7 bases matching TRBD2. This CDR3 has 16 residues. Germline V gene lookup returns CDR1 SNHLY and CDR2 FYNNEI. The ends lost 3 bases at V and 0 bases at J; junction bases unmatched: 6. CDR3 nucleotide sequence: TGTGCCAGCAGTGACCTACGGGACTATAGCACAGATACGCAGTATTTT. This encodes CASSDLRDYSTDTQYF.

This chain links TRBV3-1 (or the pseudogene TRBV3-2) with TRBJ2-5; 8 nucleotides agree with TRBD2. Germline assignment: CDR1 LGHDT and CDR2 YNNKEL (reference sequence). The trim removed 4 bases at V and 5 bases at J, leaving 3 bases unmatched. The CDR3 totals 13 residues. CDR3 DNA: TGTGCCAGCAGCCTACTAGCGGTGGAGACCCAGTACTTC. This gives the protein CASSLLAVETQYF.

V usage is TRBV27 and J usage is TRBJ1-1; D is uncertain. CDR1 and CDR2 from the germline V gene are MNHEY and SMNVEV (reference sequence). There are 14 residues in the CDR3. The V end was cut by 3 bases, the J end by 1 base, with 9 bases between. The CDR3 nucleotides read TGTGCCAGCAGTTTTGGAATCGGGAACACTGAAGCTTTCTTT. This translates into CASSFGIGNTEAFF.

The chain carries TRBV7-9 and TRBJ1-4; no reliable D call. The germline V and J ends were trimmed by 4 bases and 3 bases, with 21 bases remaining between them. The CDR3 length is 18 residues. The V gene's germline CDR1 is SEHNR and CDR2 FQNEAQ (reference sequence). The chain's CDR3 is CASSYPLTGSGPNEKLFF. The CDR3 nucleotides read TGTGCCAGCAGCTACCCACTCACTGGGTCAGGCCCTAATGAAAAACTGTTTTTT.

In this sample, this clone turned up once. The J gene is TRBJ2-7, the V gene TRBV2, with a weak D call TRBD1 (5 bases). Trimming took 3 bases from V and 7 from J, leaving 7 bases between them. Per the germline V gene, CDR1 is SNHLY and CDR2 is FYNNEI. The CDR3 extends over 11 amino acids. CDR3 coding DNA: TGTGCCAGCAGTGAGGGGCCGGAGCAGTACTTC. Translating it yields CASSEGPEQYF.

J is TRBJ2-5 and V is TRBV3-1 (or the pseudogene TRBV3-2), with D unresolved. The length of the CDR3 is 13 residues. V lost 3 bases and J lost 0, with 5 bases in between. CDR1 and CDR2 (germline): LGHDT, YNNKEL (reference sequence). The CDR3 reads CASSQGYQETQYF. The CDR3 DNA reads TGTGCCAGCAGCCAGGGGTACCAAGAGACCCAGTACTTC.

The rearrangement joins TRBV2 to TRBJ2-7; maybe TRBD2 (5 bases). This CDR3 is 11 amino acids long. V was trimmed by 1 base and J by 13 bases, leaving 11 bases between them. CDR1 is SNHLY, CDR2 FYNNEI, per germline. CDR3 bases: TGTGCCAGCAGTGAAGGGACTTCGGTTTACTTC. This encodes CASSEGTSVYF. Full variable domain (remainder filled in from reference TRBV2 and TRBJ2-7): EPEVTQTPSHQVTQMGQEVILRCVPISNHLYFYWYRQILGQKVEFLVSFYNNEISEKSEIFDDQFSVERPDGSNFTLKIRSTKLEDSAMYFCASSEGTSVYFGPGTRLTVT.

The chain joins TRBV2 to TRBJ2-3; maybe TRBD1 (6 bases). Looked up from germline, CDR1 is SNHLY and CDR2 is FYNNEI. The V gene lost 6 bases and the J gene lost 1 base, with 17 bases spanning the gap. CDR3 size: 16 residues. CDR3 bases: TGTGCCAGCAGCCGAGGTAGGGGGTTAGGCACAGATACGCAGTATTTT. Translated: CASSRGRGLGTDTQYF. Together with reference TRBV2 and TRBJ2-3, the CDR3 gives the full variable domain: EPEVTQTPSHQVTQMGQEVILRCVPISNHLYFYWYRQILGQKVEFLVSFYNNEISEKSEIFDDQFSVERPDGSNFTLKIRSTKLEDSAMYFCASSRGRGLGTDTQYFGPGTRLTVL.